These T cell receptor beta chains were read from a single sample in a study of T-cell memory formation after mild COVID-19. TCRdb re-called the 5' RACE reads with MiXCR, one entry per CDR3 protein. Altogether around 450,000 distinct CDR3 sequences are present, around 20% being singletons, with the ten largest covering around 8%. The sample was PBMCs or a T cell subset sorted from them (not recorded which). These receptors originate from an adult woman who had mild COVID-19 (a few samples of this study predate the infection). Cell type and time point are not known. Each CDR3 is given with its conserved first and last residue. The order of the fields is D gene, J gene, V gene, clone size, CDR3 DNA, CDR3 protein. The D gene is left open where the match is weak. Rows give clone size only sometimes, using once, few, many, or a class for an expanded clone.

d_call: -
j_call: TRBJ2-7
v_call: TRBV20-1
clone_size: -
cdr3_nt: TGCAGTGCTAGAGACGCGTTCCGGGGGTCCTACGAGCAGTACTTC
cdr3_aa: CSARDAFRGSYEQYF

d_call: TRBD2
j_call: TRBJ2-3
v_call: TRBV7-3
clone_size: -
cdr3_nt: TGTGCCAGCAGCTCAATAGCGGGAGAAGGCACAGATACGCAGTATTTT
cdr3_aa: CASSSIAGEGTDTQYF

d_call: TRBD1
j_call: TRBJ2-7
v_call: TRBV12-3/TRBV12-4
clone_size: -
cdr3_nt: TGTGCCAGCAGTCCCGGACAGGGTTTGGACGAGCAGTACTTC
cdr3_aa: CASSPGQGLDEQYF

d_call: TRBD2
j_call: TRBJ2-3
v_call: TRBV4-2
clone_size: few
cdr3_nt: TGTGCCAGCAGCCAAGATCTAGCGGGGGGGCCAGATACGCAGTATTTT
cdr3_aa: CASSQDLAGGPDTQYF

d_call: -
j_call: TRBJ2-1
v_call: TRBV6-5
clone_size: -
cdr3_nt: TGTGCCAGCAGTTACTCGGGGGAGGCAGGGGCTTCCAACAATGAGCAGTTCTTC
cdr3_aa: CASSYSGEAGASNNEQFF

d_call: -
j_call: TRBJ2-5
v_call: TRBV4-3
clone_size: -
cdr3_nt: TGCGCCAGCAGCCAAGAAGGCGGAGTAAGCCAAGAGACCCAGTACTTC
cdr3_aa: CASSQEGGVSQETQYF

d_call: TRBD2
j_call: TRBJ2-3
v_call: TRBV20-1
clone_size: -
cdr3_nt: TGCAGTGCTAGAGACGGACTAGCCGCAGATACGCAGTATTTT
cdr3_aa: CSARDGLAADTQYF

d_call: TRBD1
j_call: TRBJ2-2
v_call: TRBV9
clone_size: few
cdr3_nt: TGTGCCAGCAGCGACGGACAGGGGATAGTCGCGAACACCGGGGAGCTGTTTTTT
cdr3_aa: CASSDGQGIVANTGELFF

d_call: -
j_call: TRBJ2-1
v_call: TRBV24-1
clone_size: few
cdr3_nt: TGTGCCACCAGTGACCACAGGGAAAGACGTGGGAATGAGCAGTTCTTC
cdr3_aa: CATSDHRERRGNEQFF

d_call: TRBD1
j_call: TRBJ2-1
v_call: TRBV7-6
clone_size: -
cdr3_nt: TGTGCCAGCAGCTTAGCCGGGACAGTTTACAATGAGCAGTTCTTC
cdr3_aa: CASSLAGTVYNEQFF

d_call: -
j_call: TRBJ2-7
v_call: TRBV14
clone_size: -
cdr3_nt: TGTGCCAGCAGCCTCGTAAGGACCCTCATGGAAGAGCAGTACTTC
cdr3_aa: CASSLVRTLMEEQYF

d_call: -
j_call: TRBJ2-7
v_call: TRBV4-2
clone_size: few
cdr3_nt: TGTGCCAGCAGCCAAGAAGCGGGACAGGTCTTCTACGAGCAGTACTTC
cdr3_aa: CASSQEAGQVFYEQYF

d_call: TRBD2
j_call: TRBJ2-1
v_call: TRBV12-3/TRBV12-4
clone_size: -
cdr3_nt: TGTGCCAGCAGGAGGACTAGCGGGGTGAGGGATGAGCAGTTCTTC
cdr3_aa: CASRRTSGVRDEQFF

d_call: TRBD2
j_call: TRBJ2-2
v_call: TRBV24-1
clone_size: few
cdr3_nt: TGTGCCACCAGTGCAGCGGGAATGAACACCGGGGAGCTGTTTTTT
cdr3_aa: CATSAAGMNTGELFF

d_call: TRBD1
j_call: TRBJ1-5
v_call: TRBV18
clone_size: -
cdr3_nt: TGTGCCAGCTCACCACCCTACAGGGGGGGTCAGCCCCAGCATTTT
cdr3_aa: CASSPPYRGGQPQHF

d_call: TRBD2
j_call: TRBJ2-1
v_call: TRBV12-3/TRBV12-4
clone_size: few
cdr3_nt: TGTGCCAGCAGCAGGCGGACTAGCGGGGCTAGGGAGCAGTTCTTC
cdr3_aa: CASSRRTSGAREQFF

d_call: -
j_call: TRBJ2-1
v_call: TRBV11-2
clone_size: few
cdr3_nt: TGTGCCAGCAGCTTGGAGCAGGGGGCTAGCGGTGAGCAGTTCTTC
cdr3_aa: CASSLEQGASGEQFF

d_call: -
j_call: TRBJ2-7
v_call: TRBV5-1
clone_size: many
cdr3_nt: TGCGCCAGCAGCTTGGCCGCCGGCAGCTCCTACGAGCAGTACTTC
cdr3_aa: CASSLAAGSSYEQYF

d_call: -
j_call: TRBJ2-1
v_call: TRBV29-1
clone_size: few
cdr3_nt: TGCAGCGTCCGACGCAATGAGCAGTTCTTC
cdr3_aa: CSVRRNEQFF

d_call: TRBD1
j_call: TRBJ2-3
v_call: TRBV7-3
clone_size: -
cdr3_nt: TGTGCCAGCAGCTTGACCGGGACAGCTAGCACAGATACGCAGTATTTT
cdr3_aa: CASSLTGTASTDTQYF

d_call: -
j_call: TRBJ2-1
v_call: TRBV5-1
clone_size: few
cdr3_nt: TGCGCCAGCAGCTTGGCCGGCGGTGACAATGAGCAGTTCTTC
cdr3_aa: CASSLAGGDNEQFF

d_call: -
j_call: TRBJ1-2
v_call: TRBV6-6
clone_size: few
cdr3_nt: TGTGCCAGCAGCCACGTAGAGGTTGATTTCTACACCTTC
cdr3_aa: CASSHVEVDFYTF

d_call: -
j_call: TRBJ2-2
v_call: TRBV5-1
clone_size: -
cdr3_nt: TGCGCCAGCAGCTTGGGGGTACAGGGCACCGGGGAGCTGTTTTTT
cdr3_aa: CASSLGVQGTGELFF

d_call: -
j_call: TRBJ1-2
v_call: TRBV25-1
clone_size: many
cdr3_nt: TGTGCCAGCAGTGATAATTTATCCTTTCTCACCTTC
cdr3_aa: CASSDNLSFLTF

d_call: TRBD1
j_call: TRBJ1-6
v_call: TRBV19
clone_size: many
cdr3_nt: TGTGCCAGTAGCCCCGGGACAGGGGGTTCACCCCTCCACTTT
cdr3_aa: CASSPGTGGSPLHF

d_call: -
j_call: TRBJ2-5
v_call: TRBV7-2
clone_size: -
cdr3_nt: TGTGCCAGCAGCTTAGATACAGCGGGTCTGTGGGAGACCCAGTACTTC
cdr3_aa: CASSLDTAGLWETQYF

d_call: TRBD2
j_call: TRBJ2-3
v_call: TRBV2
clone_size: -
cdr3_nt: TGTGCCAGCAGTGCATGGGGACTATCCCCTAGCACAGATACGCAGTATTTT
cdr3_aa: CASSAWGLSPSTDTQYF

d_call: -
j_call: TRBJ1-3
v_call: TRBV5-1
clone_size: -
cdr3_nt: TGCGCCAGCAGTCCTACCATGTCCGGAAACACCATATATTTT
cdr3_aa: CASSPTMSGNTIYF

d_call: TRBD2
j_call: TRBJ2-3
v_call: TRBV9
clone_size: few
cdr3_nt: TGTGCCAGCAGCGTAGAAGGTAAACTAGCGGGAACGGATACGCAGTATTTT
cdr3_aa: CASSVEGKLAGTDTQYF

d_call: -
j_call: TRBJ1-2
v_call: TRBV9
clone_size: many
cdr3_nt: TGTGCCAGCAGCGTAGGCGGGCAGACGTACACCTTC
cdr3_aa: CASSVGGQTYTF

d_call: TRBD1
j_call: TRBJ1-1
v_call: TRBV5-5
clone_size: -
cdr3_nt: TGTGCCAGCAGCGTCGGACAGGGGAGGTCTGAAGCTTTCTTT
cdr3_aa: CASSVGQGRSEAFF